The subject of this entry is one T cell receptor (beta chain). Its binding antigen is unknown. One base away there is no much larger clone; base qualities are not given. These data come from a study of control samples from healthy donors and cancer patients (TCRdb year 2020). Based on the germline V gene, the CDR1 and CDR2 sequences are MNHEY and SVGEGT. The CDR3 runs 13 amino acids, cysteine and phenylalanine included. Only the CDR3 region is kept as DNA, spanning 39 bases read in frame from base 1. V and J are truncated by 6 bases and 8 bases respectively, leaving an intervening sequence of 16 bases. Receptor libraries were prepared by the immunoSEQ multiplex PCR assay. The immuneACCESS repertoire file appears here via TCRdb, limited to in-frame rearrangements. These files lack a portion of the clones; in checked studies, under half of the deficit traces to unresolved V genes, and the cause of the others is not known. The table for this sample lists about 140,000 clones; more than 90% of them were counted only once. In total, the top ten clones hold over 9% of the sample.

Recombination connected TRBV6-2 or TRBV6-3 to TRBJ1-2; TRBD1 is possibly the D segment (6 matching bases). Sequenced sample: blood. The sequence derives from a man younger than 40 in good health. CDR3 reads: CASSATGMAGYTF. Here is the DNA: TGTGCCAGCAGCGCAACAGGGATGGCGGGCTACACCTTC.